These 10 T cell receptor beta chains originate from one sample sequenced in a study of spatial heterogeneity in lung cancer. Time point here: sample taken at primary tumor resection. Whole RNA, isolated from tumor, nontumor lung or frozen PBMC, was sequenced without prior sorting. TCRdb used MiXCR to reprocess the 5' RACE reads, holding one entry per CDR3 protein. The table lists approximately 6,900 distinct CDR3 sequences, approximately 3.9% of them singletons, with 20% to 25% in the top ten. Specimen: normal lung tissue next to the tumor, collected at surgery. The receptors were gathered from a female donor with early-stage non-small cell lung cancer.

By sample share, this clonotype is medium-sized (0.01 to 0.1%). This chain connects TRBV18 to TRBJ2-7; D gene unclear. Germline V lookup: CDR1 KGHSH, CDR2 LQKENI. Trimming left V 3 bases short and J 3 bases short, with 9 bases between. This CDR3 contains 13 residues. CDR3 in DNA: TGTGCCAGCTCACCTGCTAAAGACTACGAGCAGTACTTC. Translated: CASSPAKDYEQYF. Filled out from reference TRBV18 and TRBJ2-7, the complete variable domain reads NAGVMQNPRHLVRRRGQEARLRCSPMKGHSHVYWYRQLPEEGLKFMVYLQKENIIDESGMPKERFSAEFPKEGPSILRIQQVVRGDSAAYFCASSPAKDYEQYFGPGTRLTVT.

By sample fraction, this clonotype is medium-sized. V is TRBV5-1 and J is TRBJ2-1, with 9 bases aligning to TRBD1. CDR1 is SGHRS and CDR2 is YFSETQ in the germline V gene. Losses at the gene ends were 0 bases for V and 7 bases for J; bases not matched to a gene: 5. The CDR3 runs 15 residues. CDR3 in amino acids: CASSLEGTGFNEQFF. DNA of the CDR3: TGCGCCAGCAGCTTGGAGGGGACAGGGTTTAATGAGCAGTTCTTC.

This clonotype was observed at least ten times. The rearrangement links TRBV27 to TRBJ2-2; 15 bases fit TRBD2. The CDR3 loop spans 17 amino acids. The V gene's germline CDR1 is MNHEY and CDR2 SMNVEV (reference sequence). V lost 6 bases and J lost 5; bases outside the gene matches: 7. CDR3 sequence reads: CASRRGLAGGQTGELFF. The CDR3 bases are TGTGCCAGCAGACGCGGACTAGCGGGGGGGCAAACCGGGGAGCTGTTTTTT.

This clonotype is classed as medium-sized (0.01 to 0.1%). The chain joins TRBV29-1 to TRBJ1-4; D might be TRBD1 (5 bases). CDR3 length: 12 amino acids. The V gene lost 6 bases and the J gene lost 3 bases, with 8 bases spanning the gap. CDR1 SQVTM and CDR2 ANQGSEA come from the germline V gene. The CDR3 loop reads CSVGGANEKLFF. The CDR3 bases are TGCAGCGTCGGGGGAGCTAATGAAAAACTGTTTTTT.

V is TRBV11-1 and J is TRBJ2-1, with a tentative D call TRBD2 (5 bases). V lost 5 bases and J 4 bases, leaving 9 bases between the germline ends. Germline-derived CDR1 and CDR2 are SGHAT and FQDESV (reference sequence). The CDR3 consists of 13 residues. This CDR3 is CASSPRGYNEQFF. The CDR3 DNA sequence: TGTGCCAGCAGCCCCCGAGGGTACAATGAGCAGTTCTTC.

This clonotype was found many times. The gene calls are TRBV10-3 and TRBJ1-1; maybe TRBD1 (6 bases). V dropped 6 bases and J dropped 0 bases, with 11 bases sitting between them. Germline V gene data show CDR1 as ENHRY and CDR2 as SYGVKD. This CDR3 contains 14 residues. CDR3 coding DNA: TGTGCCATCAGGCTCGGACAGTTGAACACTGAAGCTTTCTTT. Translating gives CAIRLGQLNTEAFF.

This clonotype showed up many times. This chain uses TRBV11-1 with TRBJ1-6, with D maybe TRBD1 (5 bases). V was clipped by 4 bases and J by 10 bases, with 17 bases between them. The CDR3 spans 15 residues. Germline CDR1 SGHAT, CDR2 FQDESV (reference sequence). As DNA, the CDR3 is TGTGCCAGCAGCTCTGCGACAGAACTCCGGTCACCCCTCCACTTT. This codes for CASSSATELRSPLHF.

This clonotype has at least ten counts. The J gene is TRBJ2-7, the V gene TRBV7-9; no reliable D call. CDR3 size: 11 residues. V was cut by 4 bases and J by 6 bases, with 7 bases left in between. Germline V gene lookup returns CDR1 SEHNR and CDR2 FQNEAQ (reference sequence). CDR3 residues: CASSSSLEQYF. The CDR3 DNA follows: TGTGCCAGCAGCTCTTCCCTCGAGCAGTACTTC.

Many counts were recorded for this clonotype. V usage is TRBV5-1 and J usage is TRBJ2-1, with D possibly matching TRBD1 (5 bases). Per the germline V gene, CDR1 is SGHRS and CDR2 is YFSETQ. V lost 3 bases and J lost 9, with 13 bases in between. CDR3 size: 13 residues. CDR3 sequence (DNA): TGCGCCAGCAGCTCAGCAGGGCGCGGTGAGCAGTTCTTC. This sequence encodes CASSSAGRGEQFF.

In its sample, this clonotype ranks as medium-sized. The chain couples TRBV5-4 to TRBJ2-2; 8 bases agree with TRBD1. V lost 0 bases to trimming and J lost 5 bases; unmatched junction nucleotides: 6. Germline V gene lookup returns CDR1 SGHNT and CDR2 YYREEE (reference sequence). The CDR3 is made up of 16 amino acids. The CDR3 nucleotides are TGTGCCAGCAGCTTGGGAGTCAGGGGGCAAACCGGGGAGCTGTTTTTT. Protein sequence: CASSLGVRGQTGELFF. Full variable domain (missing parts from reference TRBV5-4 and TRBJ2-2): ETGVTQSPTHLIKTRGQQVTLRCSSQSGHNTVSWYQQALGQGPQFIFQYYREEENGRGNFPPRFSGLQFPNYSSELNVNALELDDSALYLCASSLGVRGQTGELFFGEGSRLTVL.